Given below is one T cell receptor (beta chain) in context. What it binds is not known. These data belong to a study of shared clonotypes between healthy human individuals. Findings of the study overall: Roughly 4.6% of naive CD4 clonotypes were common to a handful of donors. It was the non-shared clonotypes that had lower generation probabilities than clonotypes shared by all four donors.

In germline, CDR1 is KGHSH, CDR2 LQKENI. There are 16 residues in the CDR3. J gave up 1 base and V 0 bases, and 4 bases lay outside the gene matches. For each subset, genomic DNA was distributed in equal portions over several immunoSEQ plates. Produced via immunoSEQ multiplex PCR; TCRdb's table is partial and in-frame only. The sample contains 150,000 to 200,000 clones, roughly 93% of which appear only once. The gene calls are TRBV18 and TRBJ1-1; 8 bases map to TRBD1. This clonotype originated in a woman in her 30s in good health. The sequenced sample consisted of naive CD4+ T cells sorted from blood. Subset noted: CD45RA+ positively selected. The DNA of the CDR3 is TGTGCCAGCTCACCACCAACAGGGGGAGGGAACACTGAAGCTTTCTTT. Its translation: CASSPPTGGGNTEAFF.